This is a list of T cell receptor beta chains from one sample in a study of spatial heterogeneity in lung cancer. TCRdb independently ran MiXCR on the 5' RACE reads; one entry per CDR3 protein. The table includes tens of thousands of distinct CDR3 sequences, roughly a fifth detected once. The material was PBMCs, obtained at surgery. The origin of the receptors is a male donor with early-stage non-small cell lung cancer. Both conserved end residues are part of each CDR3. D genes are given only for firm matches. Clone size is stated in some rows and not others, as once, few, many or a class when expanded.

-,TRBV7-2,TRBJ2-7,-,TGTGCCAGCAGCTTACAGGTCCCCCTTAATTACGAGCAGTACTTC,CASSLQVPLNYEQYF
-,TRBV15,TRBJ2-1,-,TGTGCCACCAGCAGAGATAGGGGGTCTCCGGGACCCAGCAATGAGCAGTTCTTC,CATSRDRGSPGPSNEQFF
-,TRBV27,TRBJ2-3,-,TGTGTCAGCAGTCTCACCGGGACCCCGAGCACAGATACGCAGTATTTT,CVSSLTGTPSTDTQYF
-,TRBV3-1,TRBJ2-1,-,TGTGCCAGCAGCCAAGAACCCAGGGTTCGGATCTTC,CASSQEPRVRIF
-,TRBV6-1,TRBJ2-5,-,TGTGCCAGCAGTGAATTTATCGGGACCCAGTACTTC,CASSEFIGTQYF
TRBD2,TRBV11-2,TRBJ2-1,-,TGTGCCAGCAGCCCTAGCGGGGGAGGATTCAATGAGCAGTTCTTC,CASSPSGGGFNEQFF
-,TRBV7-6,TRBJ2-7,many,TGTGCCAGCAGCTTAGCGGCGCAGAGCTACGAGCAGTACTTC,CASSLAAQSYEQYF
TRBD2,TRBV7-9,TRBJ2-3,-,TGTGCCAGCAGCCAACAGACTAGCGGATACACAGATACGCAGTATTTT,CASSQQTSGYTDTQYF
-,TRBV11-1,TRBJ2-4,-,TGTGCCAGCAGCCCCCAGCGCAGGGACATTCAGTACTTC,CASSPQRRDIQYF
TRBD1,TRBV24-1,TRBJ1-1,few,TGTGCCACCCGCAGGGACAGGGAAGACACTGAAGCTTTCTTT,CATRRDREDTEAFF
-,TRBV7-7,TRBJ2-2,-,TGTGCTAGCAGCTTGCGGGAAGGGACCGGGGAGCTGTTTTTT,CASSLREGTGELFF
-,TRBV7-9,TRBJ2-2,-,TGTGCCAGCAGCTTAGTGCTGGGGCTGTACACCGGGGAGCTGTTTTTT,CASSLVLGLYTGELFF
-,TRBV7-8,TRBJ1-5,-,TGTGCCAGCAGTACCGAGGATCAGCCCCAGCATTTT,CASSTEDQPQHF
-,TRBV7-3,TRBJ2-3,few,TGTGCCAGCAGCCCCCCCGACGTCGATACGCAGTATTTT,CASSPPDVDTQYF
-,TRBV10-3,TRBJ1-2,-,TGTGCCATCAGTGGCAGCTATGGCTACACCTTC,CAISGSYGYTF
-,TRBV28,TRBJ2-7,-,TGTGCCAGCGGGCCAGCGGACTCCTACGAGCAGTACTTC,CASGPADSYEQYF
TRBD1,TRBV6-5,TRBJ2-1,many,TGTGCCAGCAGGCGGACAGGGACAACAGATGAGCAGTTCTTC,CASRRTGTTDEQFF
TRBD1,TRBV29-1,TRBJ1-4,few,TGCAGCGTAACCCAGACAGGGGGCCCCACTAATGAAAAACTGTTTTTT,CSVTQTGGPTNEKLFF
TRBD1,TRBV3-1,TRBJ1-1,few,TGTGCCAGCAGCCAATCGGGACAGGGACGTGAAGCTTTCTTT,CASSQSGQGREAFF
-,TRBV6-5,TRBJ2-3,-,TGTGCCAGCAGTCCCCGACCCGCCGGCCGAGGGGGTACGCAGTATTTT,CASSPRPAGRGGTQYF
-,TRBV4-3,TRBJ1-1,few,TGCGCCAGCAGCCCCGGGAGGGCCACTGAAGCTTTCTTT,CASSPGRATEAFF
TRBD1,TRBV5-1,TRBJ2-7,-,TGCGCCAGCAGCCCGGGACAGGGGGAAGAAGGGTACGAGCAGTACTTC,CASSPGQGEEGYEQYF
-,TRBV28,TRBJ2-1,many,TGTGCCAGCAGTTTATCTAGCAAGGTTGAGCAGTTCTTC,CASSLSSKVEQFF
-,TRBV10-3,TRBJ1-1,many,TGTGCCATCAGCGGACGGCTTGAAGCTTTCTTT,CAISGRLEAFF
-,TRBV7-2,TRBJ2-1,few,TGTGCCAGCAGCTTACCGGGAAATGAGCAGTTCTTC,CASSLPGNEQFF
TRBD1,TRBV5-1,TRBJ2-7,-,TGCGCCAGCAGCTCGGGACAGGCGATGTACGAGCAGTACTTC,CASSSGQAMYEQYF
-,TRBV6-5,TRBJ1-2,many,TGTGCCAGCAGTTTCCCGGGGGACTACACCTTC,CASSFPGDYTF
-,TRBV5-4,TRBJ2-3,-,TGTGCCAGCAGCTTGTCCAGCGACGGAGATACGCAGTATTTT,CASSLSSDGDTQYF